The 24 T cell receptor beta chains below come from one sample, sequenced in a study of blood T cell repertoires in COVID-19. TCRdb keeps only in-frame clones here, not all; method: immunoSEQ multiplex PCR. The repertoire holds roughly 100,000 clones, with around 80% as singletons. What was sequenced was peripheral blood. The origin of the receptors is an elderly man with acute or convalescent COVID-19.

The chain combines TRBV28 with TRBJ2-5; 13 bases align to TRBD2. Looked up from germline, CDR1 is MDHEN and CDR2 is SYDVKM. The CDR3 has 18 residues. Trimming removed 2 bases from V and 6 bases from J; junction bases left unmatched: 12. The CDR3 here is CASSLDTSGGASLKTQYF. For the CDR3, the DNA is TGTGCCAGCAGTTTAGATACTAGCGGGGGGGCCTCTCTGAAGACCCAGTACTTC.

The V call is TRBV2, the J call TRBJ1-4, with D hard to call. Trimming pared 11 bases from V and 3 bases from J, leaving 16 bases between. The CDR3 covers 14 residues. Germline V gives CDR1 SNHLY, CDR2 FYNNEI. The CDR3 DNA follows: TGTGCCGGTCAGACTGCACCTCCTAATGAAAAACTGTTTTTT. Amino acid sequence: CAGQTAPPNEKLFF.

The chain links TRBV5-1 to TRBJ2-2; 10 bases fit TRBD2. Germline assignment: CDR1 SGHRS and CDR2 YFSETQ. This CDR3 is built from 17 residues. J lost 5 bases, V lost 0 bases, and 7 bases had no gene match. CDR3 sequence: CASSLDQRGGRTGELFF. In DNA form, the CDR3 reads TGCGCCAGCAGCTTGGACCAGCGGGGGGGCCGGACCGGGGAGCTGTTTTTT.

This sequence joins TRBV7-2 and TRBJ2-5; TRBD2 matches at 12 bases. The CDR3 is 18 amino acids. The ends lost 0 bases at V and 5 bases at J; junction bases unmatched: 10. Germline loops: CDR1 SGHTA, CDR2 FQGNSA. The chain's CDR3 is CASSLALSSGGAMETQYF. CDR3 sequence (DNA): TGTGCCAGCAGCTTAGCCCTTTCTAGCGGGGGGGCCATGGAGACCCAGTACTTC.

The V gene is TRBV12-3 or TRBV12-4, the J gene TRBJ2-1, with D tentatively TRBD2 (5 bases). Trimming took 6 bases from V and 7 from J, leaving 13 bases between them. CDR3 length: 13 amino acids. The CDR3 loop is CASRSTRENEQFF. The CDR3 DNA sequence: TGTGCCAGCAGATCAACAAGGGAGAATGAGCAGTTCTTC.

V gene TRBV7-2 combines with J gene TRBJ1-2; D perhaps matches TRBD1 (5 bases). Germline loops: CDR1 SGHTA, CDR2 FQGNSA. The CDR3 totals 14 residues. Trimming took off 2 bases at V and 6 bases at J, with 13 bases between the two ends. CDR3 nucleotide sequence: TGTGCCAGCAGCTTAACGGTAGGGGTGAATGGCTACACCTTC. This codes for CASSLTVGVNGYTF.

This clone was seen once. The V gene is TRBV15, the J gene TRBJ1-5, with TRBD1 matching over 7 bases. In germline, CDR1 is LNHNV, CDR2 YYDKDF (reference sequence). This CDR3 contains 16 residues. Unmatched junction bases numbered 6, after V lost 1 base and J lost 3 bases. CDR3 sequence (DNA): TGTGCCACCAGCAGAGGACAGGGCAACCTCAATCAGCCCCAGCATTTT. Translation gives CATSRGQGNLNQPQHF.

V and J are TRBV3-1 (or the pseudogene TRBV3-2) and TRBJ2-3; 11 bases line up with TRBD2. Trimming cost V 4 bases and J 6 bases; bases outside gene matches: 9. The CDR3 spans 16 residues. The V gene's germline CDR1 is LGHDT and CDR2 YNNKEL (reference sequence). CDR3 DNA sequence: TGTGCCAGCAGCCTTTGGGTTAGCGGGGGGGCTGATACGCAGTATTTT. Protein product: CASSLWVSGGADTQYF.

This chain connects TRBV6-5 to TRBJ1-5, with TRBD1 matching over 8 bases. V was pared by 2 bases and J by 4 bases, with 4 bases of the junction left unmatched. The V gene's germline CDR1 is MNHEY and CDR2 SVGAGI. The CDR3 has 15 residues. The CDR3 here is CASSYGTGGNQPQHF. For the CDR3, the DNA is TGTGCCAGCAGTTACGGGACAGGAGGGAATCAGCCCCAGCATTTT.

The chain uses TRBV30 and TRBJ2-7; 11 bases agree with TRBD2. This CDR3 spans 13 amino acids. Losses at the gene ends were 3 bases for V and 5 bases for J; bases not matched to a gene: 3. Per germline, CDR1 GTSNPN and CDR2 SVGIG (reference sequence). In DNA, the CDR3 is TGTGCCTGGAGCACTAGCGGGAGTAACGAGCAGTACTTC. Protein: CAWSTSGSNEQYF.

This sequence joins TRBV6-5 and TRBJ1-1; D possibly corresponds to TRBD1 (5 bases). Between the trimmed V and J ends, which lost 6 bases and 5 bases, there was a span of 19 bases. The CDR3 runs to 15 residues. The germline gives CDR1 MNHEY, CDR2 SVGAGI. The CDR3 DNA reads TGTGCCAGCAGCCGAACGGAGGGGACGGGTACTGAAGCTTTCTTT. Translating it yields CASSRTEGTGTEAFF.

The chain couples TRBV7-2 to TRBJ2-7; 9 bases align to TRBD2. The germline V gene encodes CDR1 SGHTA and CDR2 FQGNSA. J lost 2 bases, V lost 7 bases, and 6 bases had no gene match. The CDR3 contains 14 residues. The CDR3 spells CASTPSGEAYEQYF. DNA for the CDR3: TGTGCCAGCACTCCTAGCGGGGAAGCCTACGAGCAGTACTTC. The variable domain in full, completed from reference TRBV7-2 and TRBJ2-7, reads GAGVSQSPSNKVTEKGKDVELRCDPISGHTALYWYRQSLGQGLEFLIYFQGNSAPDKSGLPSDRFSAERTGGSVSTLTIQRTQQEDSAVYLCASTPSGEAYEQYFGPGTRLTVT.

V usage is TRBV5-1 and J usage is TRBJ1-1, with 9 bases aligning to TRBD1. Germline-derived CDR1 and CDR2 are SGHRS and YFSETQ. CDR3 length: 13 amino acids. With 2 bases clipped from V and 7 bases from J, the junction kept 3 bases outside the gene matches. In nucleotides, the CDR3 is TGCGCCAGCAGCTTAACAGGGGGCAGTGAAGCTTTCTTT. Translated: CASSLTGGSEAFF.

The CDR3 loop reads CASSLRTANTGELFF. The DNA of the CDR3 is TGTGCCAGCAGCTTACGGACAGCCAACACCGGGGAGCTGTTTTTT. The V and J genes are TRBV11-2 and TRBJ2-2, with D perhaps TRBD1 (6 bases). The length of the CDR3 is 15 residues. The V end lost 2 bases, the J end lost 2 bases, and 9 bases lay between the germline ends. Germline CDR1 is SGHAT and CDR2 is FQNNGV.

The CDR3 reads CASSNTGAGGYEQYF. The CDR3 DNA is TGTGCCAGCAGCAACACCGGAGCGGGGGGCTACGAGCAGTACTTC. The genes are TRBV28 and TRBJ2-7, with TRBD2 matching 9 bases. V lost 6 bases and J lost 3; bases outside the gene matches: 9. Germline CDR1 reads MDHEN; CDR2 reads SYDVKM. The CDR3 is 15 amino acids.

V and J are TRBV2 and TRBJ2-3; the match to TRBD1 covers 8 bases. With 8 bases clipped from V and 4 bases from J, the junction kept 17 bases outside the gene matches. Germline values: CDR1 SNHLY, CDR2 FYNNEI. This CDR3 spans 17 amino acids. CDR3: CASEPRGPGGGADTQYF. Written as DNA, the CDR3 is TGTGCCAGCGAACCCCGTGGGCCAGGGGGCGGGGCAGATACGCAGTATTTT. Full variable domain (rest looked up from reference TRBV2 and TRBJ2-3): EPEVTQTPSHQVTQMGQEVILRCVPISNHLYFYWYRQILGQKVEFLVSFYNNEISEKSEIFDDQFSVERPDGSNFTLKIRSTKLEDSAMYFCASEPRGPGGGADTQYFGPGTRLTVL.

This clone was detected once. The chain joins TRBV14 to TRBJ2-2; D unresolved. CDR1 and CDR2 from the germline V gene are SGHDN and FVKESK. The CDR3 has 15 amino acids. Trimming removed 3 bases at V and 0 bases at J, with 8 bases between. The CDR3 DNA is TGTGCCAGCAGCCAGACACTTTCGAACACCGGGGAGCTGTTTTTT. This translates into CASSQTLSNTGELFF.

Only one count was recorded for this clone. The chain joins TRBV6-2 or TRBV6-3 to TRBJ2-2; tentative D call: TRBD2 (5 bases). The germline V gene encodes CDR1 MNHEY and CDR2 SVGEGT. Trimming took off 6 bases at V and 1 base at J, with 12 bases between the two ends. The CDR3 has 15 residues. The CDR3 DNA follows: TGTGCCAGCAGCCCAGACCGGGAGAACACCGGGGAGCTGTTTTTT. Translation: CASSPDRENTGELFF.

V is TRBV4-3 and J is TRBJ1-1; the D gene is possibly TRBD1 (6 bases). This CDR3 region has 13 residues. Looked up from germline, CDR1 is LGHNA and CDR2 is YSLEER. V dropped 4 bases and J dropped 9 bases, with 15 bases sitting between them. DNA of the CDR3: TGCGCCAGCAGCCTAAAGGGGGGGGATCAAGCTTTCTTT. It specifies CASSLKGGDQAFF.

The V gene is TRBV2, the J gene TRBJ1-4; a possible D gene is TRBD1 (5 bases). The length of the CDR3 is 14 residues. V lost 4 bases, J lost 5 bases, and 11 bases lay in between. Germline V gene lookup returns CDR1 SNHLY and CDR2 FYNNEI. The CDR3: CASSGGRGNEKLFF. CDR3 bases: TGTGCCAGCAGTGGAGGGAGGGGAAATGAAAAACTGTTTTTT.

The gene calls are TRBV10-1 and TRBJ1-5; D call uncertain. The CDR3 consists of 13 residues. Between the trimmed V and J ends, which lost 2 bases and 5 bases, there was a span of 7 bases. Germline loops: CDR1 WNHNN, CDR2 SYGVQD (reference sequence). CDR3 sequence (DNA): TGCGCCAGCAGTGAGAGTGGAGATCAGCCCCAGCATTTT. Translated, it gives CASSESGDQPQHF.

This sequence joins TRBV6-5 and TRBJ2-7, with 8 bases fitting TRBD1. In germline, CDR1 is MNHEY, CDR2 SVGAGI. The V and J ends lost 8 bases and 4 bases, in that order; junction bases with no gene match: 7. This CDR3 has 13 residues. CDR3 sequence: CASCRTGRYEQYF. In nucleotides, the CDR3 is TGTGCCAGCTGCCGGACAGGGCGGTACGAGCAGTACTTC.

The V and J genes are TRBV3-1 (or the pseudogene TRBV3-2) and TRBJ2-5; D is perhaps TRBD2 (6 bases). V lost 4 bases, J lost 3 bases, and 18 bases lay in between. Germline values: CDR1 LGHDT, CDR2 YNNKEL (reference sequence). This CDR3 is 16 amino acids long. CDR3 region: CASSRLGRDIEETQYF. CDR3 DNA sequence: TGTGCCAGCAGCCGTCTAGGGCGGGATATAGAAGAGACCCAGTACTTC.

This clone was observed once. This sequence joins TRBV5-1 and TRBJ2-3, with 9 bases identical to TRBD2. Unmatched junction bases numbered 12, after V lost 4 bases and J lost 6 bases. Germline CDR1 SGHRS, CDR2 YFSETQ. The CDR3 totals 16 residues. The CDR3 DNA reads as TGCGCCAGCAGCCCGGTTAGCGGGGGCCCAGGGGATACGCAGTATTTT. Its protein is CASSPVSGGPGDTQYF.